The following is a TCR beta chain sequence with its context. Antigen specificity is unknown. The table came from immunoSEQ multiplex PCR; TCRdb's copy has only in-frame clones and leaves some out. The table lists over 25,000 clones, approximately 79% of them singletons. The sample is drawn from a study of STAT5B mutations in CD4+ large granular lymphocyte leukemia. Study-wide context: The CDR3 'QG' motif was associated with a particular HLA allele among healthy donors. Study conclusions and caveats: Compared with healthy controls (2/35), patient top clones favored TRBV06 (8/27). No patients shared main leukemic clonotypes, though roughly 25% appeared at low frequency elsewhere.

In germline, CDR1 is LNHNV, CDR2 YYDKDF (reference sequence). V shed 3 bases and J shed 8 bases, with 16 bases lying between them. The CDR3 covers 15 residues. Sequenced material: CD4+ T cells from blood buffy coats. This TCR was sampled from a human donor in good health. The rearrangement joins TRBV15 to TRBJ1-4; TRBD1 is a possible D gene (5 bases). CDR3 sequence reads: CATSRDSRAGEKLFF. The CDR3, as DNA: TGTGCCACCAGCAGGGACTCCCGCGCAGGGGAAAAACTGTTTTTT.